These 20 T cell receptor beta chains originate from one sample sequenced in a study of sequential checkpoint blockade in melanoma (dated by TCRdb to 2018 to 2020). Receptor amplification or capture employed the immunoSEQ multiplex PCR assay. TCRdb carries this immuneACCESS record with in-frame sequences only. Its versions omit some clonotypes, under half of them owing to an unresolved V gene in the studies checked, with the rest unexplained. The sample includes approximately 29,000 clones, with 83% observed a single time. The ten largest clones capture around 16% of the sample. Sample treatment or condition, as interpreted from the label and publication: randomized to nivolumab then ipilimumab (arm A) or the reverse (arm B). The sample in question was CD8+ T cells sorted from blood (inferred from file names), obtained from a patient given nivolumab and ipilimumab in sequence. All receptors come from a human donor with melanoma.

This chain connects TRBV27 to TRBJ1-2; 7 bases fit TRBD1. Losses at the gene ends were 0 bases for V and 0 bases for J; bases not matched to a gene: 7. The CDR3 sequence is 17 residues long. Germline CDR1 reads MNHEY; CDR2 reads SMNVEV (reference sequence). The CDR3 nucleotides are TGTGCCAGCAGTTTATCGGCAGGGGGGAGCCCTAACTATGGCTACACCTTC. Translating it yields CASSLSAGGSPNYGYTF.

The chain couples TRBV7-2 to TRBJ1-1, with TRBD1 matching over 11 bases. The junction had 4 bases not matched to a gene; V was cut back by 3 bases and J by 4 bases. The CDR3 contains 15 residues. Germline CDR1 reads SGHTA; CDR2 reads FQGNSA. The CDR3 reads CASSLDRGLGTEAFF. Here the CDR3 DNA reads TGTGCCAGCAGCTTGGACAGGGGGCTGGGCACTGAAGCTTTCTTT.

The chain is built from TRBV28 and TRBJ1-3, with D possibly being TRBD1 (6 bases). There are 15 residues in the CDR3. V dropped 5 bases and J dropped 3 bases, with 14 bases sitting between them. Germline loops: CDR1 MDHEN, CDR2 SYDVKM. In nucleotides, the CDR3 is TGTGCCAGCAGTCCTCGTACAGGGATTGGAAACACCATATATTTT. This translates into CASSPRTGIGNTIYF.

V gene TRBV4-3 combines with J gene TRBJ2-2; TRBD2 is a possible D gene (5 bases). V lost 1 base and J lost 7, with 10 bases in between. Germline V gene lookup returns CDR1 LGHNA and CDR2 YSLEER. There are 14 residues in the CDR3. DNA for the CDR3: TGCGCCAGCAGCCAAGTAGGAGGAGGCGGGGAGCTGTTTTTT. It translates to CASSQVGGGGELFF.

The V call is TRBV11-3, the J call TRBJ1-1; tentative D call: TRBD1 (5 bases). Trimming stripped 11 bases from V and 3 bases from J, with 13 bases between. Germline V gives CDR1 SGHNT, CDR2 YENEEA. The CDR3 contains 12 residues. In nucleotides, the CDR3 is TGTGCCGTGGGTTGGGGGGACACTGAAGCTTTCTTT. It codes for CAVGWGDTEAFF.

The chain joins TRBV7-2 to TRBJ2-1; 9 nucleotides align to TRBD1. The CDR3 is made up of 17 amino acids. CDR1 and CDR2 (germline): SGHTA, FQGNSA. The V gene end was trimmed by 5 bases and the J gene end by 7 bases; junction bases not matched to a gene: 15. The CDR3 loop is CASSVSLPTGGLNEQFF. CDR3 in DNA: TGTGCCAGCAGCGTAAGTCTTCCGACAGGGGGATTGAATGAGCAGTTCTTC.

This chain connects TRBV7-6 to TRBJ2-1; the D gene is possibly TRBD2 (6 bases). Germline V CDR1 and CDR2: SGHVS, FNYEAQ. Trimming took off 5 bases at V and 0 bases at J, with 23 bases between the two ends. This CDR3 has 19 residues. The DNA of the CDR3 is TGTGCCAGCAGCAGACCAAGGGGCGGGGACCCGAGCTCCTACAATGAGCAGTTCTTC. The encoded protein is CASSRPRGGDPSSYNEQFF.

This chain joins TRBV19 and TRBJ1-5; D uncertain. The CDR3 spans 14 residues. V lost 3 bases and J lost 5, with 11 bases in between. Germline CDR1 LNHDA, CDR2 SQIVND (reference sequence). The CDR3: CASSMGGDHQPQHF. The CDR3 DNA reads TGTGCCAGTAGTATGGGCGGGGATCATCAGCCCCAGCATTTT.

About this clone itself: The junction does not match germline at one end; this may be a read error. V gene TRBV7-7 combines with J gene TRBJ2-1; 10 nucleotides align to TRBD2. The CDR3 contains 15 residues. Germline loops: CDR1 SSHAT, CDR2 FNYEAQ (reference sequence). Here the CDR3 DNA reads TGTGCTAGCAGCTCCGGTAGCGGGAGGTACAATGAGCAGTTCTTC. Amino acid sequence: CASSSGSGRYNEQFF. The variable domain in full, with the rest retrieved from reference TRBV7-7 and TRBJ2-1, is GAGVSQSPRYKVTKRGQDVTLRCDPISSHATLYWYQQALGQGPEFLTYFNYEAQPDKSGLPSDRFSAERPEGSISTLTIQRTEQRDSAMYRCASSSGSGRYNEQFFGPGTRLTVL.

This clone is a singleton in its sample. This chain links TRBV19 with TRBJ2-1; 9 bases agree with TRBD1. Per germline, CDR1 LNHDA and CDR2 SQIVND (reference sequence). Germline trimming cut 7 bases from V and 8 bases from J; bases unmatched to any gene: 9. The CDR3 runs 14 residues. The CDR3 DNA sequence: TGTGCCAGTAAGAACAGGGGGCAAGTCCATGAGCAGTTCTTC. Its protein is CASKNRGQVHEQFF.

The V gene is TRBV7-9, the J gene TRBJ1-6; 8 bases are shared with TRBD1. Germline lookup yields CDR1 SEHNR and CDR2 FQNEAQ (reference sequence). Losses at the gene ends were 1 base for V and 10 bases for J; bases not matched to a gene: 6. The CDR3 runs 15 residues. This chain's CDR3 is CASSLVGTGGSPLHF. CDR3 in DNA: TGTGCCAGCAGCTTAGTCGGGACAGGAGGATCACCCCTCCACTTT.

The chain recombines TRBV19 with TRBJ1-2; TRBD1 might be the D (5 bases). The CDR3 extends over 14 amino acids. With 5 bases removed from V and 6 bases from J, the gap between germline ends came to 16 bases. Germline V gene data show CDR1 as LNHDA and CDR2 as SQIVND (reference sequence). The CDR3 protein is CASSAPTVLDGYTF. The CDR3 region has the DNA TGTGCCAGTAGTGCCCCGACAGTTTTGGATGGCTACACCTTC.

The J gene is TRBJ1-2, the V gene TRBV7-3; a weak D match, TRBD1 (6 bases). The CDR3 is 13 residues long. Germline CDR1 SGHTA, CDR2 FQGTGA. Between the trimmed V and J ends, which lost 5 bases and 8 bases, there was a span of 15 bases. The CDR3 DNA reads TGTGCCAGCAGCCTAGAGACAGGAGGAGGCTACACCTTC. Translation: CASSLETGGGYTF.

The chain couples TRBV5-5 to TRBJ2-3; no clear D. Between the trimmed V and J ends, which lost 0 bases and 1 base, there was a span of 9 bases. CDR1 SGHKS and CDR2 YYEKEE come from the germline V gene (reference sequence). CDR3 length: 15 amino acids. The CDR3 nucleotides are TGTGCCAGCAGCTTGGGAGTATCTGGCACAGATACGCAGTATTTT. It translates to CASSLGVSGTDTQYF.

The rearrangement joins TRBV6-1 to TRBJ1-4, with D tentatively TRBD1 (5 bases). Germline CDR1 and CDR2: MNHNS and SASEGT. CDR3 length: 15 residues. V lost 3 bases to trimming and J lost 0 bases, with 8 bases between them. The CDR3 sequence is CASSDPTATNEKLFF. The DNA of the CDR3 is TGTGCCAGCAGTGACCCGACAGCAACTAATGAAAAACTGTTTTTT.

The gene calls are TRBV7-8 and TRBJ1-4, with a possible D match to TRBD1 (5 bases). CDR1 SGHVS and CDR2 FQNEAQ come from the germline V gene. This CDR3 is built from 16 residues. The V end lost 3 bases, the J end lost 4 bases, and 15 bases lay between the germline ends. The CDR3 loop reads CASSFDAGPGNEKLFF. Written as DNA, the CDR3 is TGTGCCAGCAGCTTTGATGCGGGACCGGGTAATGAAAAACTGTTTTTT.

The CDR3 coding sequence is TGTGCCAGTAGTATAGATCTGTCCCTAGCGGGAGGTGCTTGGGAGCTGTTTTTT. Its translation: CASSIDLSLAGGAWELFF. This chain links TRBV19 with TRBJ2-2, with 11 bases that match TRBD2. Losses at the gene ends were 0 bases for V and 9 bases for J; bases not matched to a gene: 12. The CDR3 has 18 residues. Germline-derived CDR1 and CDR2 are LNHDA and SQIVND (reference sequence).

V and J are TRBV5-6 and TRBJ2-4; D is undetermined. CDR3 size: 12 residues. The germline V gene encodes CDR1 SGHDT and CDR2 YYEEEE. V was shortened by 2 bases and J by 5 bases, with 5 bases between the two germline ends. CDR3 sequence reads: CASSLSENIQYF. For the CDR3, the DNA is TGTGCCAGCAGCTTATCAGAAAACATTCAGTACTTC.

This clone showed up just once. The chain employs TRBV27 and TRBJ2-1; 11 bases are shared with TRBD2. From germline, CDR1 is MNHEY and CDR2 SMNVEV (reference sequence). The J segment lost 2 bases and the V segment lost 6 bases, leaving 3 bases of the junction unmatched. This CDR3 comprises 15 residues. CDR3 residues: CASRGLAETYNEQFF. The CDR3 nucleotides are TGTGCCAGCAGGGGACTAGCGGAGACCTACAATGAGCAGTTCTTC.

V gene TRBV27 combines with J gene TRBJ2-1; TRBD2 might be the D (6 bases). Trimming stripped 7 bases from V and 9 bases from J, with 19 bases between. The CDR3 loop spans 14 amino acids. Germline V gene sequence: CDR1 MNHEY, CDR2 SMNVEV (reference sequence). The CDR3, as DNA: TGTGCCAGCAACGGGACTCCCGGGAGAGGTGAGCAGTTCTTC. It yields the protein CASNGTPGRGEQFF.